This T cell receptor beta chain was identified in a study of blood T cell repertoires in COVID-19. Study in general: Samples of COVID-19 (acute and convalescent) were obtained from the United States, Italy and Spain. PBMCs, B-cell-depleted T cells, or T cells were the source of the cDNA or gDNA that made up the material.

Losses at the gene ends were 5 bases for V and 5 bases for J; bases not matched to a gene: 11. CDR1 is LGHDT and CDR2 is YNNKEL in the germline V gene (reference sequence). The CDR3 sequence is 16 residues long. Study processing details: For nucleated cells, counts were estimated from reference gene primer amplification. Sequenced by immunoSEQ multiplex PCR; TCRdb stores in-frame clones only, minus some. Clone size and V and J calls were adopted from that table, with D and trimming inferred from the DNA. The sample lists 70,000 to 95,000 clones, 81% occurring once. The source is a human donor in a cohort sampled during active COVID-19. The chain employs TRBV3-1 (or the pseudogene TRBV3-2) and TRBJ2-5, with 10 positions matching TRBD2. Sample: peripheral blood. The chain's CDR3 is CASSNLLAGGRETQYF. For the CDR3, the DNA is TGTGCCAGCAGCAACCTCTTAGCGGGGGGCCGGGAGACCCAGTACTTC.